These 16 T cell receptor beta chains share one sample of origin, sequenced in a study of T cells in narcolepsy. Profiled with immunoSEQ multiplex PCR; TCRdb holds only in-frame clones, not every one. This table holds tens of thousands of clones, more than 75% found once. The sample comprised CD45RA- memory CD4+ T cells from PBMCs. These receptors were obtained from a human donor with narcolepsy.

V usage is TRBV20-1 and J usage is TRBJ2-7; no reliable D call. CDR1 and CDR2 (germline): DFQATT, SNEGSKA (reference sequence). The CDR3 spans 11 residues. The ends were cut back, 4 bases at V and 3 bases at J, with 7 bases in the middle. The CDR3: CSATPHYEQYF. The CDR3 DNA is TGCAGTGCTACCCCACACTACGAGCAGTACTTC.

The CDR3 sequence is CASSLRGYDEKLFF. In DNA form, the CDR3 reads TGTGCCAGCAGCTTACGGGGTTATGATGAAAAACTGTTTTTT. The chain is built from TRBV7-2 and TRBJ1-4, with D hard to call. Germline CDR1 SGHTA, CDR2 FQGNSA. V was cut by 2 bases and J by 6 bases, with 10 bases left in between. This CDR3 spans 14 amino acids.

The rearrangement uses TRBV19 and TRBJ1-1; the D is unclear. Trimming cost V 3 bases and J 0 bases, with 5 bases left between them. The CDR3 has 13 residues. CDR1 and CDR2 (germline): LNHDA, SQIVND (reference sequence). DNA for the CDR3: TGTGCCAGTAGTATCTCCTTGAACACTGAAGCTTTCTTT. It encodes CASSISLNTEAFF.

The rearrangement joins TRBV5-4 to TRBJ1-2, with 9 bases that match TRBD1. CDR1 is SGHNT and CDR2 is YYREEE in the germline V gene (reference sequence). The CDR3 totals 17 residues. With 4 bases clipped from V and 5 bases from J, the junction kept 15 bases outside the gene matches. In DNA, the CDR3 is TGTGCCAGCAGCGGACCGTCGGGACAGGGTACTTATTATGGCTACACCTTC. Protein: CASSGPSGQGTYYGYTF.

This chain connects TRBV5-4 to TRBJ2-3; 10 nucleotides match TRBD1. Germline V gene sequence: CDR1 SGHNT, CDR2 YYREEE (reference sequence). J was trimmed by 2 bases and V by 3 bases; bases with no gene match: 3. The CDR3 runs 15 residues. CDR3 nucleotide sequence: TGTGCCAGCAGCTACGGACAGGGGGACACAGATACGCAGTATTTT. It codes for CASSYGQGDTDTQYF.

The chain carries TRBV7-7 and TRBJ2-5; the D gene is possibly TRBD1 (6 bases). CDR3 length: 15 amino acids. The V and J ends lost 5 bases and 2 bases respectively, with 15 bases between them. Germline values: CDR1 SSHAT, CDR2 FNYEAQ (reference sequence). CDR3 DNA: TGTGCCAGCAGCCCGGCAGGGGTGGAACAAGAGACCCAGTACTTC. Its translation: CASSPAGVEQETQYF.

This clone came up a few times. A much larger clone lies one base from this, so it may be a read error. The gene calls are TRBV27 and TRBJ1-3, with a weak D call TRBD1 (5 bases). The CDR3 is 14 residues long. Germline V lookup: CDR1 MNHEY, CDR2 SMNVEV (reference sequence). Deletions cut 11 bases from V and 0 bases from J, with 14 bases between. The chain's CDR3 is CAAKQALSGNTIYF. CDR3 sequence (DNA): TGTGCCGCCAAACAGGCCCTCTCTGGAAACACCATATATTTT.

This rearrangement joins TRBV20-1 to TRBJ1-1; D unclear. Deletions cut 4 bases from V and 4 bases from J, with 7 bases between. This CDR3 is built from 11 residues. Germline-derived CDR1 and CDR2 are DFQATT and SNEGSKA (reference sequence). CDR3 amino acids: CSATRGTEAFF. CDR3 in DNA: TGCAGTGCTACTCGGGGCACTGAAGCTTTCTTT.

This sequence joins TRBV28 and TRBJ1-4; possibly TRBD1 for D (5 bases). Deletions cut 4 bases from V and 8 bases from J, with 17 bases between. From germline, CDR1 is MDHEN and CDR2 SYDVKM. This CDR3 region has 15 residues. The CDR3 here is CASSSDRGAAEKLFF. The CDR3 DNA sequence: TGTGCCAGCAGTTCTGATAGAGGGGCAGCCGAAAAACTGTTTTTT.

This clone has just a few counts. The V call is TRBV27, the J call TRBJ1-6; D uncertain. Deletions cut 4 bases from V and 4 bases from J, with 5 bases between. The CDR3 is made up of 13 amino acids. CDR1 and CDR2 (germline): MNHEY, SMNVEV (reference sequence). The CDR3 nucleotides are TGTGCCAGCAGTTCTGATTATAATTCACCCCTCCACTTT. It yields the protein CASSSDYNSPLHF.

This chain links TRBV25-1 with TRBJ2-5; D is uncertain. The DNA end is a closer match to TRBJ2-7, so the J assignment may be wrong. This CDR3 contains 12 residues. CDR1 and CDR2 (germline): MGHDK, SYGVNS. The CDR3 protein is CASSEYSYEQYF. The CDR3 bases are TGTGCCAGCAGTGAGTACAGCTACGAGCAGTACTTC.

As DNA, the CDR3 is TGTGCCACTCGGACAGGGGACGGCTATGGCTACACCTTC. This codes for CATRTGDGYGYTF. The rearrangement links TRBV6-9 to TRBJ1-2; 9 bases are a match to TRBD1. V dropped 10 bases and J dropped 4; count of bases not matched to a gene: 7. CDR1 MNHGY and CDR2 SVAAGI come from the germline V gene. The CDR3 is made up of 13 amino acids.

The chain carries TRBV7-8 and TRBJ1-2; no clear D. The CDR3 length is 15 residues. The germline V gene encodes CDR1 SGHVS and CDR2 FQNEAQ. Deletions cut 5 bases from V and 7 bases from J, with 20 bases between. The CDR3 region is CASSQGPSGVFGYTF. The CDR3 DNA follows: TGTGCCAGCAGCCAAGGACCTTCAGGAGTCTTTGGCTACACCTTC. The complete variable domain, with remaining parts taken from reference TRBV7-8 and TRBJ1-2, reads GAGVSQSPRYKVAKRGQDVALRCDPISGHVSLFWYQQALGQGPEFLTYFQNEAQLDKSGLPSDRFFAERPEGSVSTLKIQRTQQEDSAVYLCASSQGPSGVFGYTFGSGTRLTVV.

This chain joins TRBV19 and TRBJ1-1; D unresolved. Between the trimmed V and J ends, which lost 3 bases and 4 bases, there was a span of 12 bases. Looked up from germline, CDR1 is LNHDA and CDR2 is SQIVND (reference sequence). The CDR3 runs 14 residues. In DNA form, the CDR3 reads TGTGCCAGTAGTATGCGGGAAGGGTTCACTGAAGCTTTCTTT. Translating gives CASSMREGFTEAFF.

The chain combines TRBV11-2 with TRBJ2-1, with a weak D call TRBD2 (6 bases). The V end lost 1 base, the J end lost 9 bases, and 19 bases lay between the germline ends. The length of the CDR3 is 16 residues. CDR1 is SGHAT, CDR2 FQNNGV, per germline. The CDR3 region has the DNA TGTGCCAGCAGCTTAGTGCGAGCGGGTGGGGAGAGTGAGCAGTTCTTC. Translated: CASSLVRAGGESEQFF.

This chain joins TRBV6-5 and TRBJ2-3, with 9 bases aligning to TRBD1. V was pared by 2 bases and J by 5 bases, with 5 bases of the junction left unmatched. This CDR3 region has 15 residues. Per germline, CDR1 MNHEY and CDR2 SVGAGI. CDR3: CASSYGTGTEDTQYF. As DNA, the CDR3 is TGTGCCAGCAGTTACGGGACAGGGACCGAAGATACGCAGTATTTT.